The 13 T cell receptor beta chains reported below all come from one sample, sequenced in a study of human thymus T cells. TCRdb's table, derived via immunoSEQ multiplex PCR, lists solely in-frame clones and lacks some. The repertoire holds fewer than 85,000 clones, with 85% to 95% as singletons. Resections obtained during corrective heart surgery supplied the thymus tissue. The specimen sequenced was thymus tissue. The receptors were gathered from a girl in the first two years of life with a congenital heart defect but otherwise immunologically healthy.

V is TRBV29-1 and J is TRBJ2-1, with no clear D. V dropped 5 bases and J dropped 9 bases, with 14 bases sitting between them. Per germline, CDR1 SQVTM and CDR2 ANQGSEA. This CDR3 spans 12 amino acids. CDR3 bases: TGCAGCGTTCCAGACTGTCGGCGTGAGCAGTTCTTC. Its translation is CSVPDCRREQFF.

CDR3 amino acids: CASSYDRAPREQYF. The CDR3 DNA sequence: TGTGCCAGCAGCTATGACAGGGCCCCCCGGGAGCAGTACTTC. This chain connects TRBV7-2 to TRBJ2-7; 7 bases map to TRBD1. V shed 4 bases, J shed 7 bases, and the junction held 10 bases outside the gene matches. The CDR3 runs to 14 residues. The V gene's germline CDR1 is SGHTA and CDR2 FQGNSA. Full variable domain (rest looked up from reference TRBV7-2 and TRBJ2-7): GAGVSQSPSNKVTEKGKDVELRCDPISGHTALYWYRQSLGQGLEFLIYFQGNSAPDKSGLPSDRFSAERTGGSVSTLTIQRTQQEDSAVYLCASSYDRAPREQYFGPGTRLTVT.

The gene calls are TRBV5-6 and TRBJ2-2; D is possibly TRBD2 (5 bases). Germline V gene sequence: CDR1 SGHDT, CDR2 YYEEEE. CDR3 length equals 14 residues. Between the trimmed V and J ends, which lost 4 bases and 6 bases, there was a span of 13 bases. CDR3 amino acids: CASSPPLEAGELFF. CDR3 DNA: TGTGCCAGCAGCCCTCCCCTGGAGGCCGGGGAGCTGTTTTTT.

The genes are TRBV19 and TRBJ1-2; 8 bases align to TRBD1. From germline, CDR1 is LNHDA and CDR2 SQIVND (reference sequence). This CDR3 has 14 residues. With 8 bases clipped from V and 0 bases from J, the junction kept 5 bases outside the gene matches. The CDR3 nucleotides read TGTGCCAGTCGCCGGGACAGGCCTAACTATGGCTACACCTTC. This codes for CASRRDRPNYGYTF.

The chain joins TRBV7-9 to TRBJ2-1; TRBD1 agrees at 9 bases. Per germline, CDR1 SEHNR and CDR2 FQNEAQ (reference sequence). Trimming cost V 0 bases and J 6 bases; bases outside gene matches: 15. This CDR3 comprises 19 residues. The CDR3 here is CASSLAVGQGNMRSNEQFF. The CDR3 DNA follows: TGTGCCAGCAGCTTAGCGGTAGGACAGGGGAACATGCGTAGCAATGAGCAGTTCTTC. Full variable domain (outside the CDR3, taken from reference TRBV7-9 and TRBJ2-1): DTGVSQNPRHKITKRGQNVTFRCDPISEHNRLYWYRQTLGQGPEFLTYFQNEAQLEKSRLLSDRFSAERPKGSFSTLEIQRTEQGDSAMYLCASSLAVGQGNMRSNEQFFGPGTRLTVL.

This rearrangement joins TRBV30 to TRBJ2-3; 8 bases are a match to TRBD1. V gave up 0 bases and J gave up 2 bases; unmatched junction bases: 13. The CDR3 has 18 residues. Looked up from germline, CDR1 is GTSNPN and CDR2 is SVGIG (reference sequence). The CDR3 nucleotides read TGTGCCTGGAGTGTCTTCTCGGACAGGGCGGGGATCACAGATACGCAGTATTTT. It codes for CAWSVFSDRAGITDTQYF.

J is TRBJ1-5 and V is TRBV7-2, with TRBD1 identical over 8 bases. The CDR3 covers 18 residues. Trimming at V came to 5 bases and at J to 0 bases, leaving 12 bases not matched to a gene. The germline CDR1 and CDR2 sequences are SGHTA and FQGNSA. The CDR3 sequence is CASSEWTGREYSNQPQHF. The CDR3 DNA is TGTGCCAGCAGCGAATGGACAGGGAGGGAGTATAGCAATCAGCCCCAGCATTTT. Full variable domain (missing parts from reference TRBV7-2 and TRBJ1-5): GAGVSQSPSNKVTEKGKDVELRCDPISGHTALYWYRQSLGQGLEFLIYFQGNSAPDKSGLPSDRFSAERTGGSVSTLTIQRTQQEDSAVYLCASSEWTGREYSNQPQHFGDGTRLSIL.

V and J are TRBV5-1 and TRBJ2-7, with unresolved D. Trimming removed 1 base from V and 0 bases from J, with 17 bases in between. The CDR3 is 17 amino acids. Germline values: CDR1 SGHRS, CDR2 YFSETQ. The CDR3, as DNA: TGCGCCAGCAGCTTGTCGCCAGCGCCCAGTCACTCCTACGAGCAGTACTTC. This gives the protein CASSLSPAPSHSYEQYF.

This clone was seen more than once but under ten times. This sequence joins TRBV15 and TRBJ1-1, with D maybe TRBD1 (5 bases). The CDR3 has 15 amino acids. The germline V and J ends were trimmed by 5 bases and 1 base, with 14 bases remaining between them. Germline V gives CDR1 LNHNV, CDR2 YYDKDF (reference sequence). This CDR3 reads CATSRTGQGNTEAFF. The DNA of the CDR3 is TGTGCCACCAGCCGGACGGGGCAGGGGAACACTGAAGCTTTCTTT.

This rearrangement joins TRBV5-1 to TRBJ2-7; tentative D call: TRBD1 (6 bases). CDR3 size: 16 residues. Germline V gene lookup returns CDR1 SGHRS and CDR2 YFSETQ. V shed 4 bases and J shed 3 bases, with 20 bases lying between them. CDR3 in DNA: TGCGCCAGCAGCCCGCGAGGGGGAAAGAAGTACTACGAGCAGTACTTC. As protein: CASSPRGGKKYYEQYF.

This chain joins TRBV28 and TRBJ2-1; D could derive from TRBD1 or TRBD2 (5 bases each). This CDR3 spans 23 amino acids. Between the trimmed V and J ends, which lost 2 bases and 2 bases, there was a span of 34 bases. Germline-derived CDR1 and CDR2 are MDHEN and SYDVKM. CDR3 loop: CASSLVSRVRVAGPIFPYNEQFF. The CDR3 DNA sequence: TGTGCCAGCAGTTTAGTCTCCAGGGTGCGCGTGGCGGGTCCTATATTCCCCTACAATGAGCAGTTCTTC.

The chain links TRBV7-4 to TRBJ2-3, with a possible D match to TRBD2 (5 bases). Trimming left V 5 bases short and J 5 bases short, with 20 bases between. There are 16 residues in the CDR3. CDR1 is SGHVT, CDR2 SQSDAQ, per germline. CDR3 in amino acids: CASSPQSGMGKDTQYF. In nucleotides, the CDR3 is TGTGCCAGCAGCCCCCAGTCCGGGATGGGGAAAGATACGCAGTATTTT.

The genes are TRBV28 and TRBJ2-1; D unresolved. With 4 bases removed from V and 9 bases from J, the gap between germline ends came to 16 bases. Germline V CDR1 and CDR2: MDHEN, SYDVKM. The CDR3 loop spans 14 amino acids. CDR3 loop: CASSYFGQHGEQFF. The CDR3 nucleotides are TGTGCCAGCAGTTACTTCGGTCAGCACGGTGAGCAGTTCTTC.